What follows describes a single T cell receptor (beta chain). TCRdb's table, derived via immunoSEQ multiplex PCR, lists solely in-frame clones and lacks some. The sample consists of 69,000 or so clones, 80% to 95% of them appearing once. The entry originates in a study of T cell changes during pregnancy in multiple sclerosis. Germline CDR1 is SQVTM and CDR2 is ANQGSEA. The CDR3 consists of 16 residues. V dropped 6 bases and J dropped 6; count of bases not matched to a gene: 14. The source is a female donor in good health, enrolled as a control in a pregnancy study. The source material was peripheral blood, sampled in the third trimester of pregnancy. This sequence joins TRBV29-1 and TRBJ2-1; 10 nucleotides align to TRBD2. CDR3 loop: CSVGRAALAGANEQFF. The CDR3 DNA sequence: TGCAGCGTAGGAAGGGCGGCCCTAGCGGGAGCCAATGAGCAGTTCTTC.